This note documents a single T cell receptor beta chain sequence. Libraries were prepared by immunoSEQ multiplex PCR; TCRdb keeps only in-frame clonotypes and omits some of them. The table records more than 110,000 clones, approximately 78% of them present only once. This record belongs to a study of blood T cell repertoires in COVID-19. Study details: Samples representing acute and convalescent COVID-19 were sourced from the United States, Italy and Spain.

The sample taken for sequencing was peripheral blood. This TCR was sampled from a woman older than 75 with acute or convalescent COVID-19.

CDR3 in DNA: TGTGCCAGCAATAAGGCGGGGGACACCTATGGCTACACCTTC. Protein product: CASNKAGDTYGYTF. The gene calls are TRBV2 and TRBJ1-2; tentative D call: TRBD1 (6 bases). The CDR3 loop spans 14 amino acids. The V end lost 7 bases, the J end lost 4 bases, and 16 bases lay between the germline ends. The germline V gene has CDR1 SNHLY and CDR2 FYNNEI.